This T cell receptor (beta chain) was identified during a study of CD8 T cells in ankylosing spondylitis (dated by TCRdb to 2016 to 2017). The study in broad terms: The study set out to find disease-linked TCR variants by profiling T cell receptor beta repertoires in ankylosing spondylitis patients and healthy donors. In total, the full study cohort was made up of approximately 99 healthy donors and more than 20 ankylosing spondylitis patients. Samples of peripheral blood were taken, and for ankylosing spondylitis patients, synovial fluid was collected as well. What the study reported, not specific to this receptor: A TCR beta motif of about 8 highly homologous amino acid variants appeared characteristic of blood from ankylosing spondylitis patients. The disease-linked clones were reported as significantly enriched in matched synovial fluid samples from ankylosing spondylitis patients. The disease-linked clones had a CD8+ phenotype and were found at relatively low frequencies in peripheral blood. Some TCR beta motif variants had previously been reported in synovial fluid and blood of reactive arthritis patients, which suggested common disease-initiation mechanisms.

V is pruned by 3 bases and J by 8 bases, leaving 7 bases of the junction without a gene match. The germline V gene supplies CDR1 MGHDK and CDR2 SYGVNS. Spanning cysteine to phenylalanine, the CDR3 consists of 15 amino acids. The entry retains the CDR3 DNA only, 45 bases that are in frame from base 1. This clonotype was seen repeatedly, ten times or more. The specificity of this receptor is unknown. Base qualities are not at hand, and no much larger clone is one base apart. The sequencer was an Illumina HiSeq 2500. Quantitative 5'-RACE with molecular barcodes was used to prepare TCR beta libraries. On the authors' methods: A new computational method, built on a probabilistic model of VDJ rearrangement, was used to identify disease-linked TCR variants. TCRdb reanalyzed the raw reads on its own, using fastp at Q25 for trimming and MiXCR for clone calling, and kept in-frame beta chains. Merged by CDR3 protein, the rows form single entries marked with the most common genes and DNA. V and J calls and clone size were set by TCRdb, not the authors. Here the sample has 150,000 to 200,000 distinct CDR3 sequences; approximately 10% occur a single time. The top ten clones comprise 25% to 30% of the sample.

The sample comprised blood, either unsorted or a sorted T cell fraction (not recorded which). This TCR was recovered from a male donor with ankylosing spondylitis or in good health (not recorded which). The chain is encoded by TRBV25-1 joined to TRBJ1-4; TRBD1 matches 9 bases in the middle. The CDR3 reads as follows: CASSDHGQGREKLFF. The nucleotide sequence reads TGTGCCAGCAGTGATCACGGACAGGGGCGAGAAAAACTGTTTTTT.